The 20 T cell receptor beta chains given below trace back to one sample, sequenced in a study of cytomegalovirus exposure and HLA in healthy donors. PCR employed 60 Vbeta and 13 Jbeta primers. Libraries were prepared by immunoSEQ multiplex PCR; TCRdb keeps only in-frame clonotypes and omits some of them. The data hold under 200,000 clones, with about 80% observed a single time. The material sequenced was PBMCs. The receptors stem from a woman aged 25 to 39 in good health and CMV-seropositive.

This sequence joins TRBV9 and TRBJ1-6; 7 nucleotides match TRBD1. After removal of 3 bases from V and 5 bases from J, the junction contained 5 bases not matched to a gene. This CDR3 has 15 residues. Germline CDR1 reads SGDLS; CDR2 reads YYNGEE. CDR3 in amino acids: CASSGTGWDNSPLHF. The CDR3 DNA follows: TGTGCCAGCAGCGGGACAGGATGGGATAATTCACCCCTCCACTTT.

The J gene is TRBJ2-7, the V gene TRBV5-4, with a tentative D call TRBD2 (6 bases). V was clipped by 5 bases and J by 2 bases, with 14 bases between them. The germline gives CDR1 SGHNT, CDR2 YYREEE (reference sequence). The CDR3 has 14 amino acids. Here the CDR3 reads CASSGAGNAYEQYF. CDR3 bases: TGTGCCAGCAGTGGGGCGGGGAACGCCTACGAGCAGTACTTC.

The V call is TRBV5-1, the J call TRBJ2-5; 10 bases fit TRBD1. CDR1 and CDR2 from the germline V gene are SGHRS and YFSETQ. J was trimmed by 3 bases and V by 4 bases; bases with no gene match: 6. This CDR3 comprises 15 residues. The CDR3: CASSGTGTGEETQYF. The CDR3 DNA reads TGCGCCAGCAGCGGGACCGGGACAGGGGAAGAGACCCAGTACTTC.

The chain links TRBV19 to TRBJ1-2, with D maybe TRBD1 (5 bases). CDR3 length: 15 residues. Trimming shortened V by 6 bases and J by 4 bases, and 18 bases separated the two germline ends. The germline V gene encodes CDR1 LNHDA and CDR2 SQIVND (reference sequence). CDR3 DNA: TGTGCCAGTAGATCTCCGACTCGGACATCCTATGGCTACACCTTC. This gives the protein CASRSPTRTSYGYTF. Based on the CDR3 plus reference TRBV19 and TRBJ1-2, the full variable domain is DGGITQSPKYLFRKEGQNVTLSCEQNLNHDAMYWYRQDPGQGLRLIYYSQIVNDFQKGDIAEGYSVSREKKESFPLTVTSAQKNPTAFYLCASRSPTRTSYGYTFGSGTRLTVV.

This clone was recorded once. The rearrangement joins TRBV19 to TRBJ1-5; 8 bases agree with TRBD1. V was pared by 8 bases and J by 5 bases, with 8 bases of the junction left unmatched. Germline V gives CDR1 LNHDA, CDR2 SQIVND (reference sequence). This CDR3 has 14 amino acids. The CDR3 DNA sequence: TGTGCCAGTTCTCCGGGACAGGTGTATCAGCCCCAGCATTTT. It codes for CASSPGQVYQPQHF.

V gene TRBV7-9 combines with J gene TRBJ2-7; D gene unclear. V dropped 7 bases and J dropped 5 bases, with 15 bases sitting between them. The CDR3 length is 13 residues. Germline values: CDR1 SEHNR, CDR2 FQNEAQ (reference sequence). In nucleotides, the CDR3 is TGTGCCAGCACCCACCATCAGGCGAACGAGCAGTACTTC. This gives the protein CASTHHQANEQYF.

The chain has TRBV27 and TRBJ2-2; 8 bases align to TRBD1. Trimming at V came to 5 bases and at J to 5 bases, leaving 7 bases not matched to a gene. Germline V gives CDR1 MNHEY, CDR2 SMNVEV (reference sequence). This CDR3 comprises 15 residues. This chain's CDR3 is CASSLGTGGTGELFF. The CDR3 coding sequence is TGTGCCAGCAGTCTAGGGACAGGCGGTACCGGGGAGCTGTTTTTT.

This clone has just a few counts. The V gene is TRBV5-4, the J gene TRBJ2-3; 14 bases match TRBD2. Looked up from germline, CDR1 is SGHNT and CDR2 is YYREEE (reference sequence). The CDR3 contains 15 residues. V lost 3 bases to trimming and J lost 5 bases; unmatched junction nucleotides: 2. In DNA form, the CDR3 reads TGTGCCAGCAGCTGGGGACTAGCGGGAGAAGATACGCAGTATTTT. It translates to CASSWGLAGEDTQYF.

This chain joins TRBV9 and TRBJ2-1; 10 bases agree with TRBD1. V gave up 0 bases and J gave up 1 base; unmatched junction bases: 10. The CDR3 loop spans 19 amino acids. Germline CDR1 and CDR2: SGDLS and YYNGEE. This chain's CDR3 is CASSVGRTGDRGSYNEQFF. The CDR3 coding sequence is TGTGCCAGCAGCGTAGGGAGGACAGGGGACAGGGGATCCTACAATGAGCAGTTCTTC.

There are a few counts of this clone. Other nucleotide sequences from this sample produce the same CDR3. The gene calls are TRBV6-5 and TRBJ2-7; 8 nucleotides match TRBD2. The CDR3 totals 14 residues. Germline V lookup: CDR1 MNHEY, CDR2 SVGAGI. The junction had 5 bases not matched to a gene; V was cut back by 4 bases and J by 3 bases. In DNA, the CDR3 is TGTGCCAGCAGTTCACCCAGCGGGAGCTACGAGCAGTACTTC. This gives the protein CASSSPSGSYEQYF.

The CDR3 here is CASSQEAGLTVTQYF. The CDR3 nucleotides are TGTGCCAGCAGCCAAGAGGCAGGGCTCACGGTGACCCAGTACTTC. This chain links TRBV14 with TRBJ2-5, with D possibly matching TRBD1 (5 bases). With 0 bases removed from V and 7 bases from J, the gap between germline ends came to 15 bases. The CDR3 is 15 residues long. Germline V gives CDR1 SGHDN, CDR2 FVKESK.

This clone was seen a single time. The chain combines TRBV6-1 with TRBJ1-2, with TRBD1 as a possible D gene (5 bases). Trimming took off 8 bases at V and 4 bases at J, with 14 bases between the two ends. The CDR3 spans 13 residues. CDR1 MNHNS and CDR2 SASEGT come from the germline V gene. For the CDR3, the DNA is TGTGCCAGCGCCCTAGGGGTCGCCTATGGCTACACCTTC. Encoded protein: CASALGVAYGYTF.

The rearrangement links TRBV2 to TRBJ2-7; 7 nucleotides line up with TRBD1. CDR3 length equals 15 residues. The V gene end was trimmed by 7 bases and the J gene end by 3 bases; junction bases not matched to a gene: 12. Per the germline V gene, CDR1 is SNHLY and CDR2 is FYNNEI. DNA for the CDR3: TGTGCCAGCACTAAGAATCCGGGACAGCTCTACGAGCAGTACTTC. It specifies CASTKNPGQLYEQYF.

This clone has only one observation. The rearrangement uses TRBV13 and TRBJ2-2, with 11 positions matching TRBD2. This CDR3 contains 17 residues. Germline V gene sequence: CDR1 PRHDT, CDR2 FYEKMQ (reference sequence). The J segment lost 7 bases and the V segment lost 1 base, leaving 8 bases of the junction unmatched. CDR3 loop: CASSLALAGEESGELFF. The DNA of the CDR3 is TGTGCCAGCAGCTTAGCACTAGCGGGAGAAGAGAGCGGGGAGCTGTTTTTT.

The gene calls are TRBV29-1 and TRBJ1-2, with TRBD1 identical over 8 bases. Germline loops: CDR1 SQVTM, CDR2 ANQGSEA. The ends lost 6 bases at V and 4 bases at J; junction bases unmatched: 10. This CDR3 spans 14 amino acids. The CDR3 DNA is TGCAGCGTCGAGGGACAGGATCGAGGCTATGGCTACACCTTC. Encoded protein: CSVEGQDRGYGYTF.

The chain couples TRBV7-6 to TRBJ2-5, with D hard to call. Trimming took off 4 bases at V and 9 bases at J, with 21 bases between the two ends. This CDR3 is 15 amino acids long. Looked up from germline, CDR1 is SGHVS and CDR2 is FNYEAQ. The CDR3 DNA reads TGTGCCAGCAGCTCGACTGTTTACCCCGCCGTGGCCCAGTACTTC. The encoded protein is CASSSTVYPAVAQYF. Full variable domain (missing parts from reference TRBV7-6 and TRBJ2-5): GAGVSQSPRYKVTKRGQDVALRCDPISGHVSLYWYRQALGQGPEFLTYFNYEAQQDKSGLPNDRFSAERPEGSISTLTIQRTEQRDSAMYRCASSSTVYPAVAQYFGPGTRLLVL.

The chain employs TRBV18 and TRBJ1-2, with TRBD1 matching over 7 bases. J lost 5 bases, V lost 1 base, and 4 bases had no gene match. Germline V gives CDR1 KGHSH, CDR2 LQKENI. The CDR3 sequence is 14 residues long. The CDR3 sequence: CASSPLRGIYGYTF. The CDR3 DNA reads as TGTGCCAGCTCACCACTCAGGGGGATTTATGGCTACACCTTC.

This chain joins TRBV5-1 and TRBJ1-2; D is perhaps TRBD1 (5 bases). CDR3 length: 13 amino acids. Germline-derived CDR1 and CDR2 are SGHRS and YFSETQ. V was clipped by 6 bases and J by 5 bases, with 14 bases between them. CDR3 protein: CASTLGGGYGYTF. CDR3 coding DNA: TGCGCCAGCACTTTGGGGGGTGGTTATGGCTACACCTTC.

The genes are TRBV28 and TRBJ1-2, with D possibly TRBD1 on 5 matching bases. CDR1 and CDR2 (germline): MDHEN, SYDVKM. This CDR3 has 17 residues. Trimming stripped 5 bases from V and 4 bases from J, with 23 bases between. CDR3 DNA sequence: TGTGCCAGCAGTGGACAAAAGACGGACCCTATCGGCTATGGCTACACCTTC. This sequence encodes CASSGQKTDPIGYGYTF.

The rearrangement links TRBV5-1 to TRBJ1-2; D not certain. V dropped 0 bases and J dropped 8 bases, with 17 bases sitting between them. The CDR3 totals 15 residues. Germline assignment: CDR1 SGHRS and CDR2 YFSETQ. CDR3 DNA sequence: TGCGCCAGCAGCTTGGCCGCCCTACAGAGCGGAGGCTACACCTTC. This encodes CASSLAALQSGGYTF.